The 24 T cell receptor beta chains below all came from one sample that was sequenced in a study of T cell responses to AZD1222 COVID-19 vaccine. The protocol was immunoSEQ multiplex PCR, while the TCRdb copy is restricted to in-frame clones and leaves out a portion. This table has approximately 140,000 clones, about nine tenths appearing once. The specimen was peripheral blood, collected on day 0 of AZD1222 vaccination. All receptors come from an adult in good health.

This sequence joins TRBV5-1 and TRBJ2-7, with D perhaps given as TRBD1 or TRBD2 (5 bases each). V lost 4 bases to trimming and J lost 8 bases, with 22 bases between them. The germline V gene encodes CDR1 SGHRS and CDR2 YFSETQ. The CDR3 is made up of 15 amino acids. CDR3 residues: CASSLLGTSSEKQYF. The CDR3 DNA is TGCGCCAGCAGCCTACTCGGGACCTCTTCCGAAAAGCAGTACTTC.

This chain links TRBV7-2 with TRBJ2-5; 9 nucleotides line up with TRBD2. This CDR3 has 16 amino acids. The germline CDR1 and CDR2 sequences are SGHTA and FQGNSA. V was pared by 4 bases and J by 7 bases, with 13 bases of the junction left unmatched. CDR3 amino acids: CASSSGLGGGAVTQYF. The CDR3 coding sequence is TGTGCCAGCAGCTCGGGACTAGGCGGGGGGGCGGTGACCCAGTACTTC.

The V call is TRBV9, the J call TRBJ1-1, with 9 bases fitting TRBD1. Trimming took 3 bases from V and 5 from J; bases not matched to a gene: 8. Per the germline V gene, CDR1 is SGDLS and CDR2 is YYNGEE. CDR3 size: 15 residues. CDR3 sequence: CASSAGDRERTEAFF. CDR3 nucleotides: TGTGCCAGCAGCGCAGGGGACAGGGAGAGGACTGAAGCTTTCTTT.

V usage is TRBV2 and J usage is TRBJ1-4; 11 bases are a match to TRBD1. The V segment lost 5 bases and the J segment 5 bases; nucleotides outside the gene matches: 4. CDR1 and CDR2 from the germline V gene are SNHLY and FYNNEI. The CDR3 totals 15 residues. Here the CDR3 reads CASSTGQGENEKLFF. The DNA for the CDR3 is TGTGCCAGCAGTACGGGACAGGGGGAGAATGAAAAACTGTTTTTT.

Relative to its sample, this clone is medium-sized. Within the sample, other DNA sequences also encode this same CDR3. CDR3 in DNA: TGTGCCAGCAGCTTGGTTCAGGGAGATAATTCACCCCTCCACTTT. It codes for CASSLVQGDNSPLHF. The chain uses TRBV5-6 and TRBJ1-6; the D gene is possibly TRBD1 (5 bases). Trimming took off 0 bases at V and 5 bases at J, with 9 bases between the two ends. The CDR3 length is 15 residues. Germline CDR1 and CDR2: SGHDT and YYEEEE.

The V call is TRBV19, the J call TRBJ2-5; D call uncertain. Between the trimmed V and J ends, which lost 6 bases and 4 bases, there was a span of 15 bases. The germline V gene has CDR1 LNHDA and CDR2 SQIVND (reference sequence). The CDR3 contains 14 residues. CDR3 sequence (DNA): TGTGCCAGTAGCGTAGCTTCTACCGGAGAGACCCAGTACTTC. This codes for CASSVASTGETQYF.

This rearrangement joins TRBV4-2 to TRBJ2-5, with TRBD2 matching 8 bases. The CDR3 runs to 22 residues. Germline V gives CDR1 LGHNA, CDR2 YNFKEQ. The V gene end was trimmed by 3 bases and the J gene end by 5 bases; junction bases not matched to a gene: 29. CDR3 in DNA: TGTGCCAGCAGCCAGGGCTTTGGGGCGGGGGGTTCTCTCGAAACCGATAAGGAGACCCAGTACTTC. Translation: CASSQGFGAGGSLETDKETQYF.

The CDR3 DNA sequence: TGTGCCAGTAGGGCCCCGGGACAGGGGGGCTATAATTCACCCCTCCACTTT. Translation gives CASRAPGQGGYNSPLHF. The chain carries TRBV19 and TRBJ1-6; 11 bases map to TRBD1. In germline, CDR1 is LNHDA, CDR2 SQIVND (reference sequence). This CDR3 has 17 residues. The trim removed 6 bases at V and 3 bases at J, leaving 7 bases unmatched.

The chain recombines TRBV23-1 with TRBJ2-3, with D perhaps TRBD1 or TRBD2 (6 bases each). TRBV23-1 is an open reading frame whose function is uncertain. Trimming left V 1 base short and J 6 bases short, with 20 bases between. The CDR3 loop spans 17 amino acids. The DNA for the CDR3 is TGCGCCAGCAGTCAATTCGGGCGACTAGAAGGGGGGGATACGCAGTATTTT. The encoded protein is CASSQFGRLEGGDTQYF.

The gene calls are TRBV12-3 or TRBV12-4 and TRBJ2-7; D not certain. Trimming took off 3 bases at V and 6 bases at J, with 12 bases between the two ends. The CDR3 totals 13 residues. In nucleotides, the CDR3 is TGTGCCAGCAGTTTGGACCCCCTCTCCGAGCAGTACTTC. Protein product: CASSLDPLSEQYF.

V usage is TRBV3-1 (or the pseudogene TRBV3-2) and J usage is TRBJ1-6; the D gene is possibly TRBD1 (5 bases). The V end was cut by 1 base, the J end by 10 bases, with 17 bases between. CDR1 is LGHDT, CDR2 YNNKEL, per germline (reference sequence). The CDR3 spans 16 residues. The CDR3 reads CASSQGTRGRRSPLHF. CDR3 sequence (DNA): TGTGCCAGCAGCCAAGGAACTCGGGGCCGGAGGTCACCCCTCCACTTT.

The chain uses TRBV4-3 and TRBJ2-6, with D unclear. The V gene lost 4 bases and the J gene lost 0 bases, with 10 bases spanning the gap. Germline values: CDR1 LGHNA, CDR2 YSLEER. This CDR3 contains 16 residues. The CDR3 protein is CASSPSGVSGANVLTF. The CDR3 region has the DNA TGCGCCAGCAGCCCCAGTGGGGTCTCTGGGGCCAACGTCCTGACTTTC.

This clone was picked up a small number of times. CDR3 nucleotides: TGCAGCGTTGGGCGGACAGGGGGAGACGAGCAGTACTTC. It yields the protein CSVGRTGGDEQYF. V is TRBV29-1 and J is TRBJ2-7; 10 positions match TRBD1. V gave up 4 bases and J gave up 5 bases; unmatched junction bases: 5. Germline values: CDR1 SQVTM, CDR2 ANQGSEA. The CDR3 length is 13 residues.

The chain carries TRBV5-5 and TRBJ1-4, with a possible D match to TRBD1 (5 bases). V lost 0 bases and J 0 bases, leaving 12 bases between the germline ends. CDR1 is SGHKS and CDR2 is YYEKEE in the germline V gene (reference sequence). The CDR3 covers 17 residues. DNA for the CDR3: TGTGCCAGCAGCTTGGTAGGCGCGGGGGCAACTAATGAAAAACTGTTTTTT. Amino acid sequence: CASSLVGAGATNEKLFF.

This clone was counted a single time. The rearrangement joins TRBV6-5 to TRBJ2-3, with D perhaps matching TRBD1 or TRBD2 (5 bases each). The germline V gene has CDR1 MNHEY and CDR2 SVGAGI. The CDR3 extends over 13 amino acids. The germline V and J ends were trimmed by 6 bases and 3 bases, with 10 bases remaining between them. CDR3 in amino acids: CASRRDATDTQYF. The CDR3 DNA follows: TGTGCCAGCAGAAGGGACGCAACAGATACGCAGTATTTT.

The V call is TRBV3-1 (or the pseudogene TRBV3-2), the J call TRBJ2-7; 8 bases agree with TRBD2. The CDR3 runs to 15 residues. The germline V gene has CDR1 LGHDT and CDR2 YNNKEL (reference sequence). The ends lost 4 bases at V and 0 bases at J; junction bases unmatched: 5. DNA for the CDR3: TGTGCCAGCAGCCCCAGCGGGGGCCTCTCCTACGAGCAGTACTTC. Its translation is CASSPSGGLSYEQYF.

V is TRBV5-4 and J is TRBJ1-1; possibly TRBD1 for D (6 bases). The CDR3 runs to 16 residues. Trimming pared 4 bases from V and 1 base from J, leaving 17 bases between. Germline V CDR1 and CDR2: SGHNT, YYREEE (reference sequence). As DNA, the CDR3 is TGTGCCAGCAGCCTACTAGCCTGGACAGAGAACACTGAAGCTTTCTTT. This codes for CASSLLAWTENTEAFF.

The chain uses TRBV29-1 and TRBJ2-1; 13 bases are shared with TRBD2. Germline loops: CDR1 SQVTM, CDR2 ANQGSEA. After removal of 6 bases from V and 5 bases from J, the junction contained 10 bases not matched to a gene. CDR3 length equals 16 residues. CDR3 amino acids: CSVVRLAGGGNNEQFF. Here the CDR3 DNA reads TGCAGCGTCGTTCGACTAGCGGGGGGAGGAAACAATGAGCAGTTCTTC.

This chain connects TRBV5-1 to TRBJ1-1, with 7 bases matching TRBD1. The CDR3 sequence is 14 residues long. J lost 5 bases, V lost 4 bases, and 8 bases had no gene match. CDR1 and CDR2 from the germline V gene are SGHRS and YFSETQ. CDR3 DNA: TGCGCCAGCAGCCACGGGACAGTAGGGACTGAAGCTTTCTTT. Translating it yields CASSHGTVGTEAFF.

The chain has TRBV6-5 and TRBJ1-2, with a weak D call TRBD1 (6 bases). The CDR3 is made up of 13 amino acids. In germline, CDR1 is MNHEY, CDR2 SVGAGI. The ends were cut back, 5 bases at V and 8 bases at J, with 15 bases in the middle. The CDR3 DNA reads TGTGCCAGCAGTCCCGAGACAGGCAGGGGCTACACCTTC. It translates to CASSPETGRGYTF.

The chain couples TRBV6-2 or TRBV6-3 to TRBJ2-5; either TRBD1 or TRBD2 may supply D (5 bases each). This CDR3 is built from 12 residues. V shed 6 bases and J shed 4 bases, with 9 bases lying between them. Germline values: CDR1 MNHEY, CDR2 SVGEGT. The CDR3 region is CASSPGPETQYF. Here the CDR3 DNA reads TGTGCCAGCAGCCCGGGGCCAGAGACCCAGTACTTC.

This chain uses TRBV19 with TRBJ1-2; 10 bases map to TRBD1. Germline V gene data show CDR1 as LNHDA and CDR2 as SQIVND (reference sequence). V was clipped by 5 bases and J by 4 bases; unmatched bases: 7. The CDR3 length is 15 residues. CDR3 loop: CASSPETGGGYGYTF. The CDR3 coding sequence is TGTGCCAGTAGTCCTGAGACAGGGGGCGGCTATGGCTACACCTTC.

This clone has just one count. This chain links TRBV19 with TRBJ2-1; no definite D call. The CDR3 extends over 14 amino acids. V lost 2 bases, J lost 0 bases, and 5 bases lay in between. Per the germline V gene, CDR1 is LNHDA and CDR2 is SQIVND (reference sequence). CDR3 protein: CASSIIDSYNEQFF. The DNA of the CDR3 is TGTGCCAGTAGTATAATCGACTCCTACAATGAGCAGTTCTTC.

The rearrangement joins TRBV7-8 to TRBJ1-5, with TRBD1 as a possible D gene (5 bases). The CDR3 is 15 residues long. Trimming left V 2 bases short and J 4 bases short, with 12 bases between. In germline, CDR1 is SGHVS, CDR2 FQNEAQ. The CDR3, as DNA: TGTGCCAGCAGCTTAAACACAGGAGGAAATCAGCCCCAGCATTTT. Protein product: CASSLNTGGNQPQHF.